This TCR beta chain was sequenced for a study of T cell changes during pregnancy in multiple sclerosis. Using immunoSEQ multiplex PCR, the repertoire was profiled, and TCRdb retains in-frame clones only, with some absent. This sample has tens of thousands of clones, with approximately 92% found just once. CDR3 length equals 15 residues. Germline CDR1 SGHRS, CDR2 YFSETQ. V was pared by 4 bases and J by 1 base, with 7 bases of the junction left unmatched. This chain links TRBV5-1 with TRBJ1-1; TRBD1 matches at 7 bases. This clonotype was sampled from a female donor with multiple sclerosis, enrolled in a pregnancy study. Sequencing used peripheral blood, obtained after pregnancy. The CDR3 sequence is CASSRDSPTNTEAFF. In DNA form, the CDR3 reads TGCGCCAGCAGCAGGGACAGCCCTACGAACACTGAAGCTTTCTTT.